The 22 T cell receptor beta chains presented below share a single source sample, sequenced in a study of T cell repertoires in cytomegalovirus infection (dated by TCRdb to 2018 to 2020). These TCRs are of unknown antigen specificity. What this sample's treatment or condition label stands for: in vitro stimulation with specific CMV peptide epitopes to enrich CMV-specific T cells. The listed sequencing device is Illumina HiSeq 1500. TCRdb passed the public sequencing reads through fastp at Q25 and MiXCR, retaining productive beta sequences. Rows are combined by CDR3 protein, so each entry shows the most common genes and DNA. The sample table lists roughly 700,000 distinct CDR3 sequences, 30% to 35% of them with a count of one. 15% to 20% of the sample comes from the top ten. Here the sequenced sample was cultured PBMCs, taken from culture after CMV antigen stimulation. The receptors were gathered from a human donor in good health (CMV status not recorded). Some clones in this sample may be carry-over from other donors' samples.

The chain links TRBV6-1 to TRBJ2-3; TRBD1 aligns across 8 bases. Germline lookup yields CDR1 MNHNS and CDR2 SASEGT. The CDR3 runs 16 residues. V trimming: 2 bases; J trimming: 4 bases; junction bases outside the gene matches: 8. As DNA, the CDR3 is TGTGCCAGCAGTGAATTTCCCAGGGGGCGCGCAGATACGCAGTATTTT. Protein sequence: CASSEFPRGRADTQYF.

V and J are TRBV5-1 and TRBJ2-7; D remains ambiguous. The CDR3 has 13 amino acids. The V end was cut by 1 base, the J end by 5 bases, with 10 bases between. Germline V gene data show CDR1 as SGHRS and CDR2 as YFSETQ. The CDR3 DNA reads as TGCGCCAGCAGCTTGCTGTCAAGCAACGAGCAGTACTTC. This translates into CASSLLSSNEQYF.

A note on this clonotype: Germline and junction disagree at one end, which may indicate a read error. CDR3 region: CASSQVDSNYGYTF. The CDR3 DNA reads as TGTGCCAGCAGTCAAGTGGACTCAAACTATGGCTACACCTTC. The rearrangement uses TRBV4-2 and TRBJ1-2; D gene unclear. This CDR3 comprises 14 residues. The germline gives CDR1 LGHNA, CDR2 YNFKEQ.

Comments on this clonotype: A much larger clone differs by one base, so this may be a read error. This chain uses TRBV7-2 with TRBJ2-3; no reliable D call. CDR1 is SGHTA and CDR2 is FQGNSA in the germline V gene. The CDR3 is 14 amino acids. Between the trimmed V and J ends, which lost 3 bases and 2 bases, there was a span of 9 bases. The CDR3 here is CASSFTANTDTQYF. The CDR3 coding sequence is TGTGCCAGCAGCTTCACGGCTAACACAGATACGCAGTATTTT.

This clonotype was seen a few times. This chain joins TRBV10-3 and TRBJ1-2; the D gene is possibly TRBD1 (5 bases). This CDR3 has 12 residues. The germline gives CDR1 ENHRY, CDR2 SYGVKD. V lost 6 bases and J 5 bases, leaving 10 bases between the germline ends. CDR3 protein: CAIRRGGYGYTF. DNA for the CDR3: TGTGCCATCAGAAGGGGCGGTTATGGCTACACCTTC.

This clonotype has only a few counts. The rearrangement uses TRBV7-2 and TRBJ2-3; 8 bases map to TRBD2. V lost 5 bases to trimming and J lost 6 bases; unmatched junction nucleotides: 19. Per the germline V gene, CDR1 is SGHTA and CDR2 is FQGNSA. This CDR3 comprises 18 residues. The CDR3 region is CASSGTGRAFRSYDTQYF. The DNA of the CDR3 is TGTGCCAGCAGCGGAACCGGGAGGGCCTTTCGATCATATGATACGCAGTATTTT.

This clonotype was recorded at least ten times. This sequence joins TRBV7-2 and TRBJ1-6; D unclear. V lost 1 base, J lost 10 bases, and 14 bases lay in between. The CDR3 sequence is 15 residues long. Germline V lookup: CDR1 SGHTA, CDR2 FQGNSA. The CDR3 sequence is CASSLEVQPGSPLHF. CDR3 sequence (DNA): TGTGCCAGCAGCTTAGAGGTCCAACCCGGCTCACCCCTCCACTTT.

V is TRBV7-2 and J is TRBJ1-5, with D perhaps matching TRBD1 (6 bases). The CDR3 is 17 amino acids. V gave up 5 bases and J gave up 4 bases, with 21 bases separating them. CDR1 and CDR2 (germline): SGHTA, FQGNSA. The CDR3 here is CASSMWTVAGWNQPQHF. Written as DNA, the CDR3 is TGTGCCAGCAGCATGTGGACAGTTGCTGGTTGGAATCAGCCCCAGCATTTT. The full variable domain, in which reference TRBV7-2 and TRBJ1-5 provide the parts outside the CDR3, is GAGVSQSPSNKVTEKGKDVELRCDPISGHTALYWYRQSLGQGLEFLIYFQGNSAPDKSGLPSDRFSAERTGGSVSTLTIQRTQQEDSAVYLCASSMWTVAGWNQPQHFGDGTRLSIL.

CDR3 DNA sequence: TGCAGTGCTAGAGATCCGAAAGTAGGGGGGACAGATACGCAGTATTTT. The encoded protein is CSARDPKVGGTDTQYF. The V call is TRBV20-1, the J call TRBJ2-3; D possibly uses TRBD1 or TRBD2 (6 bases each). This CDR3 region has 16 residues. Trimming removed 0 bases from V and 3 bases from J, with 16 bases in between. Germline V gives CDR1 DFQATT, CDR2 SNEGSKA (reference sequence).

This clonotype showed up just a few times. The rearrangement links TRBV2 to TRBJ2-5; D is undetermined. The germline V and J ends were trimmed by 4 bases and 6 bases, with 3 bases remaining between them. Germline assignment: CDR1 SNHLY and CDR2 FYNNEI. The CDR3 runs to 10 residues. CDR3 residues: CASSGKTQYF. CDR3 DNA sequence: TGTGCCAGCAGTGGAAAGACCCAGTACTTC. Using reference TRBV2 and TRBJ2-5 for the parts outside the CDR3, the full variable domain is EPEVTQTPSHQVTQMGQEVILRCVPISNHLYFYWYRQILGQKVEFLVSFYNNEISEKSEIFDDQFSVERPDGSNFTLKIRSTKLEDSAMYFCASSGKTQYFGPGTRLLVL.

This clonotype has just one count. The chain carries TRBV20-1 and TRBJ2-3; 7 positions match TRBD1. The J segment lost 2 bases and the V segment lost 1 base, leaving 9 bases of the junction unmatched. This CDR3 is 16 amino acids long. From germline, CDR1 is DFQATT and CDR2 SNEGSKA (reference sequence). The CDR3, as DNA: TGCAGTGCTAGAGTCCCCCCGGACAGGTTCACAGATACGCAGTATTTT. Translated: CSARVPPDRFTDTQYF.

The rearrangement joins TRBV29-1 to TRBJ2-1; D is perhaps TRBD2 (6 bases). In germline, CDR1 is SQVTM, CDR2 ANQGSEA. The CDR3 runs 11 residues. V lost 7 bases and J 7 bases, leaving 11 bases between the germline ends. In DNA form, the CDR3 reads TGCAGCGGGAGCGGGCCAAATGAGCAGTTCTTC. Encoded protein: CSGSGPNEQFF.

The rearrangement joins TRBV12-3 or TRBV12-4 to TRBJ1-1; perhaps TRBD1 as D (6 bases). The CDR3 length is 14 residues. V was shortened by 5 bases and J by 3 bases, with 13 bases between the two germline ends. Here the CDR3 DNA reads TGTGCCAGCAGTCCAGGGGATGGATACACTGAAGCTTTCTTT. It translates to CASSPGDGYTEAFF.

The rearrangement uses TRBV4-3 and TRBJ1-2; TRBD1 might be the D (5 bases). The V and J ends lost 4 bases and 7 bases respectively, with 13 bases between them. The CDR3 extends over 13 amino acids. CDR1 is LGHNA and CDR2 is YSLEER in the germline V gene. The CDR3 here is CASSLSWGGGYTF. CDR3 DNA sequence: TGCGCCAGCAGCCTTTCCTGGGGGGGTGGCTACACCTTC.

In this sample, this clonotype turned up many times. The chain recombines TRBV19 with TRBJ1-1, with 10 bases lining up with TRBD1. The CDR3 has 16 amino acids. V was clipped by 4 bases and J by 4 bases; unmatched bases: 9. From germline, CDR1 is LNHDA and CDR2 SQIVND (reference sequence). CDR3 sequence (DNA): TGTGCCAGTAGTAAACGTCCCGGGACAGGGGTCACTGAAGCTTTCTTT. Translated: CASSKRPGTGVTEAFF. Looking up the rest from reference TRBV19 and TRBJ1-1 gives the full variable domain: DGGITQSPKYLFRKEGQNVTLSCEQNLNHDAMYWYRQDPGQGLRLIYYSQIVNDFQKGDIAEGYSVSREKKESFPLTVTSAQKNPTAFYLCASSKRPGTGVTEAFFGQGTRLTVV.

This clonotype showed up just once. The CDR3 DNA reads TGCAGTGCTAGAACCCCAGGGGGAAACATTCAGTACTTC. This translates into CSARTPGGNIQYF. The chain links TRBV20-1 to TRBJ2-4, with 7 nucleotides matching TRBD1. Trimming took 2 bases from V and 6 from J; bases not matched to a gene: 4. The CDR3 runs to 13 residues. Germline CDR1 DFQATT, CDR2 SNEGSKA (reference sequence).

Comment on this clonotype: Compared with germline, one end of the junction differs, possibly owing to a read error. The chain recombines TRBV6-1 with TRBJ2-1; 10 nucleotides agree with TRBD1. Germline CDR1 and CDR2: MNHNS and SASEGT. The CDR3 totals 15 residues. The CDR3 coding sequence is TGTGCCAGTAGTGACAGGGGGCACTCCTACAATGAGCAGTTCTTC. Translated: CASSDRGHSYNEQFF.

The V call is TRBV11-2, the J call TRBJ2-5, with 8 positions matching TRBD1. The length of the CDR3 is 16 residues. Germline loops: CDR1 SGHAT, CDR2 FQNNGV. J was trimmed by 4 bases and V by 5 bases; bases with no gene match: 12. CDR3 in amino acids: CASSPSVGQGRETQYF. The DNA of the CDR3 is TGTGCCAGCAGCCCTAGTGTTGGACAGGGTAGAGAGACCCAGTACTTC.

Remarks on this clonotype: Since a much larger clone is just one base distant, this may be a read error. This chain joins TRBV7-2 and TRBJ2-1; 9 nucleotides align to TRBD2. The germline V gene encodes CDR1 SGHTA and CDR2 FQGNSA. The CDR3 is made up of 16 amino acids. CDR3 residues: CASSLLAGDSYNDQFF. CDR3 bases: TGTGCCAGCAGCTTATTAGCGGGAGATTCCTACAATGACCAGTTCTTC.

This chain uses TRBV6-2 or TRBV6-3 with TRBJ2-1; D possibly corresponds to TRBD1 (6 bases). Trimming removed 8 bases from V and 6 bases from J, with 8 bases in between. From germline, CDR1 is MNHEY and CDR2 SVGEGT. The CDR3 has 11 amino acids. The CDR3 loop reads CASGGGNEQFF. CDR3 in DNA: TGTGCCAGCGGGGGCGGCAATGAGCAGTTCTTC.

V gene TRBV2 combines with J gene TRBJ2-5, with TRBD2 matching 7 bases. Germline-derived CDR1 and CDR2 are SNHLY and FYNNEI. The CDR3 spans 14 residues. With V trimmed by 7 bases and J by 2 bases, 7 bases remained unmatched. CDR3 nucleotides: TGTGCCAGCAATAAACTAGCGAGACAAGAGACCCAGTACTTC. Translated, it gives CASNKLARQETQYF.

This clonotype was seen a few times. This chain links TRBV7-6 with TRBJ2-7; D is possibly TRBD2 (5 bases). Per germline, CDR1 SGHVS and CDR2 FNYEAQ. The CDR3 extends over 14 amino acids. V gave up 1 base and J gave up 2 bases, with 9 bases separating them. CDR3 in DNA: TGTGCCAGCAGCTTAGATGGGAGCCCCTACGAGCAGTACTTC. Protein: CASSLDGSPYEQYF.